Shown below are 17 T cell receptor beta chains from a single sample sequenced in a study of T cell clonotyping in hematopoietic cell transplantation. Sequenced by immunoSEQ multiplex PCR; TCRdb stores in-frame clones only, minus some. The sample gives more than 70,000 clones, 90% to 96% of which show up once; roughly 1.5% is in the top ten. The time point was: recipient sample about 28 days before transplant, after cytoreduction. Sequencing used peripheral blood mononuclear cells, obtained before stem cell transplant. These receptor sequences come from a woman between 45 and 65 years old with acute myeloid leukemia. Some clones in this sample may be carry-over from other donors' samples.

The chain employs TRBV19 and TRBJ1-1; tentative D call: TRBD1 (5 bases). CDR1 is LNHDA, CDR2 SQIVND, per germline (reference sequence). Trimming removed 9 bases at V and 2 bases at J, with 13 bases between. The CDR3 runs to 13 residues. DNA for the CDR3: TGTGCCAGCACGGCCGGACACAACACTGAAGCTTTCTTT. This codes for CASTAGHNTEAFF.

This rearrangement joins TRBV7-2 to TRBJ1-4; D might be TRBD1 (5 bases). The CDR3 runs 15 residues. Germline CDR1 reads SGHTA; CDR2 reads FQGNSA. Trimming stripped 4 bases from V and 5 bases from J, with 14 bases between. The CDR3 nucleotides read TGTGCCAGCAGCTCGGCTGGGACGGGGAATGAAAAACTGTTTTTT. It is translated as CASSSAGTGNEKLFF. Full variable domain (remainder filled in from reference TRBV7-2 and TRBJ1-4): GAGVSQSPSNKVTEKGKDVELRCDPISGHTALYWYRQSLGQGLEFLIYFQGNSAPDKSGLPSDRFSAERTGGSVSTLTIQRTQQEDSAVYLCASSSAGTGNEKLFFGSGTQLSVL.

The V gene is TRBV30, the J gene TRBJ1-4; TRBD1 aligns across 12 bases. This CDR3 is built from 15 residues. Germline CDR1 is GTSNPN and CDR2 is SVGIG (reference sequence). With V trimmed by 0 bases and J by 8 bases, 4 bases remained unmatched. CDR3 protein: CAWSVGGTGGEKLFF. The CDR3 nucleotides read TGTGCCTGGAGTGTAGGGGGGACAGGGGGCGAAAAACTGTTTTTT.

The chain links TRBV30 to TRBJ1-3; D uncertain. Germline V gene sequence: CDR1 GTSNPN, CDR2 SVGIG (reference sequence). V shed 3 bases and J shed 1 base, with 13 bases lying between them. The CDR3 length is 15 residues. DNA of the CDR3: TGTGCCTGGAGGGATTTTTTTGGGTCTGGAAACACCATATATTTT. It is translated as CAWRDFFGSGNTIYF.

The chain has TRBV7-3 and TRBJ2-2; D perhaps matches TRBD2 (5 bases). The CDR3 is made up of 16 amino acids. CDR1 is SGHTA, CDR2 FQGTGA, per germline. Trimming pared 5 bases from V and 1 base from J, leaving 14 bases between. CDR3 nucleotides: TGTGCCAGCAGCCACACGCTAGCTAGGAACACCGGGGAGCTGTTTTTT. Protein sequence: CASSHTLARNTGELFF.

In the case of this clone: The junction and the germline gene differ at one end; a read error may be behind it. V gene TRBV5-1 combines with J gene TRBJ2-3; D not certain. Germline lookup yields CDR1 SGHRS and CDR2 YFSETQ. The CDR3 totals 13 residues. CDR3 coding DNA: TGCGCCAGCAGCTTAGAACCGGAATCTTACACCTTTTTT. Translated: CASSLEPESYTFF.

The gene calls are TRBV19 and TRBJ2-7; the D gene is possibly TRBD1 (5 bases). CDR1 is LNHDA and CDR2 is SQIVND in the germline V gene (reference sequence). Trimming removed 3 bases from V and 6 bases from J, with 15 bases in between. The CDR3 totals 14 residues. The DNA for the CDR3 is TGTGCCAGTAGTATTCCTGGACAAATCTTCGAGCAGTACTTC. It encodes CASSIPGQIFEQYF. Complete variable domain (other parts from reference TRBV19 and TRBJ2-7): DGGITQSPKYLFRKEGQNVTLSCEQNLNHDAMYWYRQDPGQGLRLIYYSQIVNDFQKGDIAEGYSVSREKKESFPLTVTSAQKNPTAFYLCASSIPGQIFEQYFGPGTRLTVT.

DNA for the CDR3: TGCGCCAGCAGCCAAGGGGACAGGATAGAAAAACTGTTTTTT. Translated, it gives CASSQGDRIEKLFF. V usage is TRBV4-1 and J usage is TRBJ1-4, with TRBD1 matching 8 bases. The germline CDR1 and CDR2 sequences are MGHRA and YSYEKL. V trimming: 1 base; J trimming: 8 bases; junction bases outside the gene matches: 3. The CDR3 is made up of 14 amino acids.

This clone was detected once. The chain joins TRBV11-2 to TRBJ1-2; no definite D call. V gave up 1 base and J gave up 4 bases, with 7 bases separating them. The CDR3 has 13 amino acids. CDR1 is SGHAT and CDR2 is FQNNGV in the germline V gene. The CDR3, as DNA: TGTGCCAGCAGCTTAGGGGGTCCCTATGGCTACACCTTC. Translation: CASSLGGPYGYTF.

The CDR3 DNA reads TGTGCCTGGAGTTACTATAGCGGGAGAGGGTACGAGCAGTACTTC. Protein: CAWSYYSGRGYEQYF. The chain couples TRBV30 to TRBJ2-7; 9 nucleotides agree with TRBD2. The trim removed 2 bases at V and 4 bases at J, leaving 9 bases unmatched. Germline CDR1 is GTSNPN and CDR2 is SVGIG (reference sequence). This CDR3 spans 15 amino acids.

The chain recombines TRBV6-5 with TRBJ2-2, with 9 bases that match TRBD1. After removal of 8 bases from V and 1 base from J, the junction contained 2 bases not matched to a gene. The CDR3 has 14 residues. CDR1 and CDR2 from the germline V gene are MNHEY and SVGAGI. Written as DNA, the CDR3 is TGTGCCAGCCTGGACAGGGGGAACACCGGGGAGCTGTTTTTT. It is translated as CASLDRGNTGELFF.

The chain is built from TRBV28 and TRBJ2-1; D is perhaps TRBD2 (5 bases). The CDR3 contains 15 residues. The germline V gene has CDR1 MDHEN and CDR2 SYDVKM. Trimming took off 5 bases at V and 10 bases at J, with 21 bases between the two ends. The CDR3 region has the DNA TGTGCCAGCAGTCGTACGGACTCAGCCCATAGGGAGCAGTTCTTC. Residues: CASSRTDSAHREQFF.

The chain uses TRBV5-4 and TRBJ1-1, with TRBD1 identical over 8 bases. Losses at the gene ends were 4 bases for V and 0 bases for J; bases not matched to a gene: 5. This CDR3 comprises 15 residues. The V gene's germline CDR1 is SGHNT and CDR2 YYREEE (reference sequence). CDR3 nucleotide sequence: TGTGCCAGCAGCCAACGACAGGGGATGAACACTGAAGCTTTCTTT. Encoded protein: CASSQRQGMNTEAFF.

The rearrangement links TRBV7-2 to TRBJ2-7; 9 bases are a match to TRBD1. Germline lookup yields CDR1 SGHTA and CDR2 FQGNSA. V was pared by 5 bases and J by 5 bases, with 7 bases of the junction left unmatched. The CDR3 runs 14 residues. The CDR3 here is CASSTGTGTHEQYF. The CDR3 DNA is TGTGCCAGCAGCACCGGGACAGGGACCCACGAGCAGTACTTC.

The chain joins TRBV6-5 to TRBJ1-1; D gene uncertain. Germline CDR1 is MNHEY and CDR2 is SVGAGI. The CDR3 covers 11 residues. V lost 2 bases and J 7 bases, leaving 5 bases between the germline ends. CDR3 in amino acids: CASSYDGEAFF. The CDR3 coding sequence is TGTGCCAGCAGTTACGACGGTGAAGCTTTCTTT.

V usage is TRBV30 and J usage is TRBJ1-2; a weak D match, TRBD1 (5 bases). The germline CDR1 and CDR2 sequences are GTSNPN and SVGIG (reference sequence). Trimming shortened V by 3 bases and J by 8 bases, and 16 bases separated the two germline ends. This CDR3 region has 13 residues. CDR3 in DNA: TGTGCCTGGAGGAGGGCGGGGGGAGGCGGCTACACCTTC. As protein: CAWRRAGGGGYTF.

The rearrangement uses TRBV11-3 and TRBJ1-1, with a tentative D call TRBD1 (5 bases). The CDR3 extends over 14 amino acids. Germline V gene sequence: CDR1 SGHNT, CDR2 YENEEA. V gave up 5 bases and J gave up 0 bases, with 10 bases separating them. Here the CDR3 reads CASSPGTVNTEAFF. CDR3 bases: TGTGCCAGCAGCCCGGGGACGGTGAACACTGAAGCTTTCTTT.